A single sample is the source of the 27 T cell receptor beta chains below, sequenced in a study of T cells in Graves' hyperthyroidism and ophthalmopathy. Amplification targeted TCR beta CDR3 regions from RNA transcripts. Initially, a first-round RT-PCR of the TCR CDR3 employed the HTBI primer set. TCRdb reprocessed the multiplex PCR reads with MiXCR, giving one entry per CDR3 protein. The sample records about half a million distinct CDR3 sequences, about 20% being singletons. The source material was blood. These receptors originate from a man in his late teens or twenties with Graves' hyperthyroidism.

This clonotype was seen many times. The chain is built from TRBV6-2 or TRBV6-3 and TRBJ2-7; D remains ambiguous. The CDR3 is made up of 15 amino acids. V was clipped by 1 base and J by 3 bases, with 13 bases between them. Germline V gene data show CDR1 as MNHEY and CDR2 as SVGEGT. This CDR3 is CASSYLAIGLYEQYF. CDR3 sequence (DNA): TGTGCCAGCAGTTACTTGGCAATAGGGCTCTACGAGCAGTACTTC.

This clonotype was counted at least ten times. The CDR3 spells CASSQDRGQPQHF. The CDR3 nucleotides are TGTGCCAGCAGTCAGGACAGGGGACAGCCCCAGCATTTT. This chain joins TRBV6-2 or TRBV6-3 and TRBJ1-5; 9 bases fit TRBD1. The CDR3 has 13 residues. Germline loops: CDR1 MNHEY, CDR2 SVGEGT. V lost 5 bases to trimming and J lost 7 bases; unmatched junction nucleotides: 3.

This clonotype was found once. The chain uses TRBV7-2 and TRBJ1-5; maybe TRBD1 (6 bases). This CDR3 region has 13 residues. Trimming shortened V by 4 bases and J by 9 bases, and 13 bases separated the two germline ends. Per germline, CDR1 SGHTA and CDR2 FQGNSA. Written as DNA, the CDR3 is TGTGCCAGCAGCTCAACCATACAGGGGCCCCAGCATTTT. It translates to CASSSTIQGPQHF. Looking up the rest from reference TRBV7-2 and TRBJ1-5 gives the full variable domain: GAGVSQSPSNKVTEKGKDVELRCDPISGHTALYWYRQSLGQGLEFLIYFQGNSAPDKSGLPSDRFSAERTGGSVSTLTIQRTQQEDSAVYLCASSSTIQGPQHFGDGTRLSIL.

The chain combines TRBV5-1 with TRBJ1-1; D gene uncertain. The V gene's germline CDR1 is SGHRS and CDR2 YFSETQ. Between the trimmed V and J ends, which lost 3 bases and 3 bases, there was a span of 9 bases. This CDR3 is built from 13 residues. DNA of the CDR3: TGCGCCAGCAGCTCGAAACCGTACACTGAAGCTTTCTTT. Protein: CASSSKPYTEAFF.

The V gene is TRBV2, the J gene TRBJ2-2; 7 nucleotides align to TRBD2. Germline loops: CDR1 SNHLY, CDR2 FYNNEI. This CDR3 contains 16 residues. J lost 2 bases, V lost 7 bases, and 10 bases had no gene match. CDR3 residues: CASNFPLADNTGELFF. The CDR3 region has the DNA TGTGCCAGCAATTTTCCCCTAGCGGATAACACCGGGGAGCTGTTTTTT.

This clonotype was seen at least ten times. V is TRBV7-9 and J is TRBJ1-1, with a possible D match to TRBD1 (5 bases). Germline lookup yields CDR1 SEHNR and CDR2 FQNEAQ (reference sequence). The CDR3 covers 15 residues. Deletions cut 5 bases from V and 1 base from J, with 14 bases between. This CDR3 is CASSPLARGNTEAFF. The CDR3 DNA sequence: TGTGCCAGCAGCCCTCTGGCGAGGGGGAACACTGAAGCTTTCTTT.

At least ten counts were recorded for this clonotype. The chain recombines TRBV6-1 with TRBJ1-5; the D gene is possibly TRBD1 (5 bases). CDR3 size: 14 residues. Trimming took off 8 bases at V and 0 bases at J, with 11 bases between the two ends. Germline lookup yields CDR1 MNHNS and CDR2 SASEGT. The CDR3 DNA reads TGTGCCAGCCCGCAGGGATCTAGCAATCAGCCCCAGCATTTT. It yields the protein CASPQGSSNQPQHF.

The sample holds many counts of this clonotype. The chain combines TRBV2 with TRBJ2-5; 10 positions match TRBD2. CDR1 is SNHLY, CDR2 FYNNEI, per germline. The trim removed 1 base at V and 3 bases at J, leaving 5 bases unmatched. This CDR3 is 16 amino acids long. In DNA, the CDR3 is TGTGCCAGCAGTGAAGGTACTAGCGGGGCAGAAGAGACCCAGTACTTC. Its translation: CASSEGTSGAEETQYF.

This clonotype was counted at least ten times. V is TRBV12-3 or TRBV12-4 and J is TRBJ1-2; 9 nucleotides agree with TRBD1. The CDR3 extends over 16 amino acids. V was pared by 5 bases and J by 6 bases, with 13 bases of the junction left unmatched. This CDR3 reads CASSRPPMRTGDGYTF. CDR3 nucleotide sequence: TGTGCCAGCAGTCGCCCGCCTATGAGGACAGGGGATGGCTACACCTTC.

At least ten counts were recorded for this clonotype. This chain links TRBV15 with TRBJ1-1; 10 bases match TRBD1. V dropped 5 bases and J dropped 0; count of bases not matched to a gene: 6. The CDR3 consists of 16 residues. Germline V gene lookup returns CDR1 LNHNV and CDR2 YYDKDF (reference sequence). The CDR3 protein is CATSFGDRGMNTEAFF. The CDR3 DNA sequence: TGTGCCACCAGCTTCGGGGACAGGGGAATGAACACTGAAGCTTTCTTT.

This clonotype was detected many times. V is TRBV20-1 and J is TRBJ2-7; 8 bases fit TRBD2. The length of the CDR3 is 16 residues. Germline V gene lookup returns CDR1 DFQATT and CDR2 SNEGSKA (reference sequence). Losses at the gene ends were 6 bases for V and 7 bases for J; bases not matched to a gene: 20. The CDR3 spells CSAPRRSTSAPREQYF. CDR3 in DNA: TGCAGTGCACCACGCCGCTCGACTAGCGCACCTAGGGAGCAGTACTTC.

This clonotype showed up many times. The rearrangement joins TRBV5-4 to TRBJ1-1; the D gene is possibly TRBD1 (6 bases). This CDR3 comprises 15 residues. V was cut by 6 bases and J by 0 bases, with 15 bases left in between. Germline-derived CDR1 and CDR2 are SGHNT and YYREEE (reference sequence). The CDR3 coding sequence is TGTGCCAGCACCACACAGGGTCAGATGAACACTGAAGCTTTCTTT. It is translated as CASTTQGQMNTEAFF.

This clonotype was detected many times. The chain joins TRBV14 to TRBJ2-7; D perhaps matches TRBD1 (6 bases). This CDR3 has 13 amino acids. Germline loops: CDR1 SGHDN, CDR2 FVKESK. With 4 bases removed from V and 6 bases from J, the gap between germline ends came to 13 bases. The CDR3 region is CASSRTVGLEQYF. DNA for the CDR3: TGTGCCAGCAGCCGGACAGTGGGGCTCGAGCAGTACTTC.

This clonotype was seen at least ten times. The gene calls are TRBV9 and TRBJ2-2; the D gene is possibly TRBD2 (5 bases). The V end lost 6 bases, the J end lost 4 bases, and 13 bases lay between the germline ends. Germline assignment: CDR1 SGDLS and CDR2 YYNGEE. This CDR3 has 14 residues. The CDR3 protein is CASKTRETTGELFF. CDR3 in DNA: TGTGCCAGCAAAACCCGGGAAACCACCGGGGAGCTGTTTTTT.

This clonotype was seen only a few times. One base away lies a much larger clone, so this may be a sequencing read error. The J gene is TRBJ1-1, the V gene TRBV27, with D hard to call. The CDR3 spans 13 residues. Germline CDR1 is MNHEY and CDR2 is SMNVEV (reference sequence). CDR3 protein: CASAYQENTEASF. Written as DNA, the CDR3 is TGTGCCAGCGCCTATCAAGAGAACACTGAAGCTTCCTTT.

This clonotype was found many times. The genes are TRBV7-2 and TRBJ2-5; TRBD2 matches 12 bases. Germline trimming cut 5 bases from V and 4 bases from J; bases unmatched to any gene: 5. Germline CDR1 and CDR2: SGHTA and FQGNSA. The CDR3 contains 15 residues. CDR3 protein: CASSPRLAGAETQYF. The CDR3 DNA reads TGTGCCAGCAGCCCTCGACTAGCGGGGGCAGAGACCCAGTACTTC.

This clonotype appeared many times. The J gene is TRBJ2-7, the V gene TRBV12-3 or TRBV12-4; TRBD1 might be the D (5 bases). This CDR3 is built from 15 residues. Trimming left V 1 base short and J 3 bases short, with 13 bases between. Written as DNA, the CDR3 is TGTGCCAGCAGTTTAGAAGGGCAGGGAATCTACGAGCAGTACTTC. It translates to CASSLEGQGIYEQYF.

This clonotype was recorded at least ten times. The chain couples TRBV7-9 to TRBJ1-1; D might be TRBD1 (6 bases). This CDR3 spans 13 amino acids. Per the germline V gene, CDR1 is SEHNR and CDR2 is FQNEAQ (reference sequence). Trimming stripped 1 base from V and 8 bases from J, with 11 bases between. CDR3 nucleotides: TGTGCCAGCAGCTTAGAACAGGGAGGCGAAGCTTTCTTT. Translation gives CASSLEQGGEAFF.

This clonotype was observed many times. This rearrangement joins TRBV19 to TRBJ2-7, with 8 bases aligning to TRBD2. Germline CDR1 and CDR2: LNHDA and SQIVND (reference sequence). The CDR3 has 15 amino acids. After removal of 3 bases from V and 6 bases from J, the junction contained 10 bases not matched to a gene. This chain's CDR3 is CASSIQRGMMFEQYF. The CDR3 DNA is TGTGCCAGTAGTATCCAGCGGGGGATGATGTTCGAGCAGTACTTC.

The chain is built from TRBV20-1 and TRBJ1-3, with 8 bases that match TRBD1. Germline V gives CDR1 DFQATT, CDR2 SNEGSKA (reference sequence). This CDR3 is built from 14 residues. After removal of 0 bases from V and 8 bases from J, the junction contained 6 bases not matched to a gene. CDR3 sequence: CSARDSGGADTIYF. Here the CDR3 DNA reads TGCAGTGCTAGAGATTCAGGGGGCGCGGACACCATATATTTT.

This clonotype was detected many times. CDR3 DNA sequence: TGCAGTGCTAGGTGGGATTCCTACGAGCAGTACTTC. Amino acids: CSARWDSYEQYF. V and J are TRBV20-1 and TRBJ2-7; D is unclear. The germline V and J ends were trimmed by 3 bases and 1 base, with 7 bases remaining between them. Germline V CDR1 and CDR2: DFQATT, SNEGSKA (reference sequence). The CDR3 length is 12 residues.

The V call is TRBV4-1, the J call TRBJ1-2; D gene unclear. This CDR3 contains 15 residues. V dropped 4 bases and J dropped 6 bases, with 18 bases sitting between them. The V gene's germline CDR1 is MGHRA and CDR2 YSYEKL. The CDR3 DNA sequence: TGCGCCAGCAGCCGAGCCCCGACCTTAAGTGATGGCTACACCTTC. Encoded protein: CASSRAPTLSDGYTF.

The sample holds a few counts of this clonotype. The J gene is TRBJ2-2, the V gene TRBV2; TRBD1 agrees at 9 bases. J lost 6 bases, V lost 8 bases, and 16 bases had no gene match. Looked up from germline, CDR1 is SNHLY and CDR2 is FYNNEI. CDR3 length equals 17 residues. In nucleotides, the CDR3 is TGTGCCAGCCTAAATTACCGGGACAGGGCTTATCCCGGGGAGCTGTTTTTT. Translation: CASLNYRDRAYPGELFF.

The sample holds many counts of this clonotype. This chain links TRBV28 with TRBJ2-5; no reliable D call. The germline V gene has CDR1 MDHEN and CDR2 SYDVKM. Trimming removed 5 bases at V and 2 bases at J, with 12 bases between. This CDR3 is built from 14 residues. In DNA form, the CDR3 reads TGTGCCAGCAGTCCGTGGGGTCGGCAAGAGACCCAGTACTTC. This sequence encodes CASSPWGRQETQYF.

This clonotype came up many times. The CDR3 here is CASSARGLYDYGYTF. The CDR3 DNA reads as TGTGCCAGCAGTGCGAGGGGTCTATACGACTATGGCTACACCTTC. This chain links TRBV6-1 with TRBJ1-2; possible D gene TRBD1, 5 bases. V lost 4 bases and J lost 3, with 15 bases in between. CDR1 and CDR2 from the germline V gene are MNHNS and SASEGT. The CDR3 consists of 15 residues.

The table lists this clonotype with many counts. The chain uses TRBV11-2 and TRBJ2-7; D not resolved. V dropped 1 base and J dropped 3 bases, with 13 bases sitting between them. Per the germline V gene, CDR1 is SGHAT and CDR2 is FQNNGV. The CDR3 loop spans 15 amino acids. CDR3 coding DNA: TGTGCCAGCAGCTTAGTTCCCCGGTCGGGCTACGAGCAGTACTTC. It translates to CASSLVPRSGYEQYF.

The rearrangement joins TRBV7-9 to TRBJ2-7; D gene uncertain. The CDR3 sequence is 12 residues long. Trimming removed 0 bases from V and 7 bases from J, with 7 bases in between. Germline CDR1 and CDR2: SEHNR and FQNEAQ (reference sequence). This chain's CDR3 is CASSLAIREQYF. CDR3 in DNA: TGTGCCAGCAGCTTAGCAATCCGGGAGCAGTACTTC.